These T cell receptor beta chains were read from a single sample in a study of blood T cells in healthy people across ages. TCRdb re-derived calls from the 5' RACE reads in MiXCR, one entry per CDR3 protein. The sample comprises roughly 2 million distinct CDR3 sequences, about 50% of which are singletons, and less than 2.5% rests with the top ten. Sequences were obtained from blood. The receptors derive from a woman in her thirties or forties in good health. Each CDR3 is given with its conserved first and last residue. D genes are given only for firm matches. The size entry is marked missing in some rows and otherwise reads once, few, many or a size class.

clone_size: -
v_call: TRBV12-3/TRBV12-4
j_call: TRBJ2-4
d_call: -
cdr3_nt: TGTGCCAGCAGCCCCCAGGGGGGCAGGGGTAACTACAATGAGCAGTACTTC
cdr3_aa: CASSPQGGRGNYNEQYF

clone_size: few
v_call: TRBV5-1
j_call: TRBJ2-3
d_call: TRBD1
cdr3_nt: TGCGCCAGCAGCTTATTGACAGGGATAAGCACAGATACGCAGTATTTT
cdr3_aa: CASSLLTGISTDTQYF

clone_size: few
v_call: TRBV5-1
j_call: TRBJ2-1
d_call: TRBD2
cdr3_nt: TGCGCCAGCACCGCGACTAGCGGGGGGCGTCGGAATGAGCAGTTCTTC
cdr3_aa: CASTATSGGRRNEQFF

clone_size: -
v_call: TRBV28
j_call: TRBJ2-5
d_call: -
cdr3_nt: TGTGCCAGCACGTCGGCCGGGGACCAAGAGACCCAGTACTTC
cdr3_aa: CASTSAGDQETQYF

clone_size: -
v_call: TRBV11-2
j_call: TRBJ2-7
d_call: -
cdr3_nt: TGTGCCAGCAGCTTATGGTTTGGGGGAAGCTCCTACGAGCAGTACTTC
cdr3_aa: CASSLWFGGSSYEQYF

clone_size: few
v_call: TRBV7-2
j_call: TRBJ2-7
d_call: -
cdr3_nt: TGTGCCAGCAGCTTAGACTCGGCCCCCGGCGAGCAGTACTTC
cdr3_aa: CASSLDSAPGEQYF

clone_size: many
v_call: TRBV6-2/TRBV6-3
j_call: TRBJ1-2
d_call: -
cdr3_nt: TGTGCCAGCAGTTACTCGGAACAATATGGCTACACCTTC
cdr3_aa: CASSYSEQYGYTF

clone_size: -
v_call: TRBV25-1
j_call: TRBJ1-2
d_call: -
cdr3_nt: TGTGCCAGCAGTGCAGGCTATCGGGGCTACACCTTC
cdr3_aa: CASSAGYRGYTF

clone_size: -
v_call: TRBV5-1
j_call: TRBJ2-7
d_call: TRBD2
cdr3_nt: TGCGCCAGCAGCCCGACTAGCGGGGGGACCACTGAGCAGTACTTC
cdr3_aa: CASSPTSGGTTEQYF

clone_size: few
v_call: TRBV6-2/TRBV6-3
j_call: TRBJ2-7
d_call: -
cdr3_nt: TGTGCCAGCAGTAATCCCTCCCGCGAGCAGTACTTC
cdr3_aa: CASSNPSREQYF

clone_size: -
v_call: TRBV20-1
j_call: TRBJ1-6
d_call: -
cdr3_nt: TGCAGTGCTAGAGATCGGGTTTGGCAGGGAACCTTTTCACCCCTCCACTTT
cdr3_aa: CSARDRVWQGTFSPLHF

clone_size: -
v_call: TRBV10-3
j_call: TRBJ2-7
d_call: -
cdr3_nt: TGTGCCATCAGTGAAGGGCGGGGAGGCGAGCAGTACTTC
cdr3_aa: CAISEGRGGEQYF

clone_size: few
v_call: TRBV5-1
j_call: TRBJ2-5
d_call: -
cdr3_nt: TGCGCCAGCAGCTTGGGGACTACCCGAGAGACCCAGTACTTC
cdr3_aa: CASSLGTTRETQYF

clone_size: -
v_call: TRBV9
j_call: TRBJ2-1
d_call: TRBD2
cdr3_nt: TGTGCCAGCAGCGGGGGGACTAGCCCCGATGAGCAGTTCTTC
cdr3_aa: CASSGGTSPDEQFF

clone_size: -
v_call: TRBV20-1
j_call: TRBJ2-7
d_call: -
cdr3_nt: TGCAGTGCTACCCATGCACACCGAACCTACGAGCAGTACTTC
cdr3_aa: CSATHAHRTYEQYF

clone_size: once
v_call: TRBV6-6
j_call: TRBJ1-2
d_call: TRBD1
cdr3_nt: TGTGCCAGCAGTTACCGGACAGGGGGCGCGACCGGCTACACCTTC
cdr3_aa: CASSYRTGGATGYTF

clone_size: -
v_call: TRBV4-3
j_call: TRBJ1-4
d_call: -
cdr3_nt: TGCGCCAGCAGCCAAGATTCTTTAGGGGGGTCTCCTAATGAAAAACTGTTTTTT
cdr3_aa: CASSQDSLGGSPNEKLFF

clone_size: -
v_call: TRBV12-3/TRBV12-4
j_call: TRBJ2-3
d_call: TRBD2
cdr3_nt: TGTGCCAGCAGTTTAGCGCAGGGCTTTCGGCCTAGCGGGAGAGTGGGCACAGATACGCAGTATTTT
cdr3_aa: CASSLAQGFRPSGRVGTDTQYF

clone_size: few
v_call: TRBV2
j_call: TRBJ2-7
d_call: -
cdr3_nt: TGTGCCAGCACCTTATCATTAATGGGGTCCTACGAGCAGTACTTC
cdr3_aa: CASTLSLMGSYEQYF

clone_size: -
v_call: TRBV4-3
j_call: TRBJ2-5
d_call: TRBD2
cdr3_nt: TGCGCCAGCAGCCCCGGCCTAGCGGGGGGGACTGGAGAGACCCAGTACTTC
cdr3_aa: CASSPGLAGGTGETQYF

clone_size: -
v_call: TRBV20-1
j_call: TRBJ2-5
d_call: TRBD2
cdr3_nt: TGCAGTTCCTTGGGGGGGGGAAGAGAGACCCAGTACTTC
cdr3_aa: CSSLGGGRETQYF

clone_size: -
v_call: TRBV7-2
j_call: TRBJ2-5
d_call: TRBD2
cdr3_nt: TGTGCCAGCAGCTTAGACGGACTAGCGGGGGTCCAAGAGACCCAGTACTTC
cdr3_aa: CASSLDGLAGVQETQYF

clone_size: -
v_call: TRBV27
j_call: TRBJ2-7
d_call: -
cdr3_nt: TGTGCCAGTAGCCCTCATTTTGCGGGCAACTACGAGCAGTACTTC
cdr3_aa: CASSPHFAGNYEQYF

clone_size: -
v_call: TRBV4-2
j_call: TRBJ2-3
d_call: -
cdr3_nt: TGTGCCAGCAGCCAAGCACGGGGTTCAGCAGATACGCAGTATTTT
cdr3_aa: CASSQARGSADTQYF

clone_size: -
v_call: TRBV5-1
j_call: TRBJ1-2
d_call: TRBD1
cdr3_nt: TGCGCCAGCAGCCTCAGACAGGGGGTGCTTAACTATGGCTACACCTTC
cdr3_aa: CASSLRQGVLNYGYTF

clone_size: once
v_call: TRBV28
j_call: TRBJ2-3
d_call: TRBD2
cdr3_nt: TGTGCCAGCAAGCCGGGAGGGTCCAAGAGGGAGCAGTATTTC
cdr3_aa: CASKPGGSKREQYF

clone_size: -
v_call: TRBV29-1
j_call: TRBJ2-3
d_call: -
cdr3_nt: TGCAGCGCTGGTGGTGGCGGGACGGGGACAGATACGCAGTATTTT
cdr3_aa: CSAGGGGTGTDTQYF

clone_size: -
v_call: TRBV28
j_call: TRBJ2-1
d_call: -
cdr3_nt: TGTGCCAGCAGACTCGGGGGCCACATTAACAATGAGCAGTTCTTC
cdr3_aa: CASRLGGHINNEQFF

clone_size: -
v_call: TRBV28
j_call: TRBJ2-1
d_call: -
cdr3_nt: TGTGCCAGCTCCACTTGGCAGTACAATGAGCAGTTCTTC
cdr3_aa: CASSTWQYNEQFF

clone_size: -
v_call: TRBV12-3/TRBV12-4
j_call: TRBJ2-6
d_call: -
cdr3_nt: TGTGCCAGCACCTGGACTGGGGCCGACGTCCTGACTTTC
cdr3_aa: CASTWTGADVLTF

clone_size: -
v_call: TRBV7-8
j_call: TRBJ2-5
d_call: -
cdr3_nt: TGTGCCAGCAGCCGTGGTGGGGGTGGGCAGTACTTC
cdr3_aa: CASSRGGGGQYF

clone_size: -
v_call: TRBV21-1
j_call: TRBJ2-7
d_call: -
cdr3_nt: TGTGCCAGCAGCGGCCCTAAGGGCGAGCAGTACTTC
cdr3_aa: CASSGPKGEQYF

clone_size: few
v_call: TRBV4-1
j_call: TRBJ2-6
d_call: TRBD1
cdr3_nt: TGCGCCAGCAGCCAAGCTAACAGGGGCTCTGGGGCCAACGTCCTGACTTTC
cdr3_aa: CASSQANRGSGANVLTF

clone_size: -
v_call: TRBV12-5
j_call: TRBJ2-3
d_call: -
cdr3_nt: TGTGCTAGTGGTCTCGCTCTCTCAGATACGCAGTATTTT
cdr3_aa: CASGLALSDTQYF

clone_size: -
v_call: TRBV6-2/TRBV6-3
j_call: TRBJ1-5
d_call: -
cdr3_nt: TGTGCCAGCAGCATGATGGCGGAGCCCCAGCATTTT
cdr3_aa: CASSMMAEPQHF

clone_size: few
v_call: TRBV29-1
j_call: TRBJ2-4
d_call: -
cdr3_nt: TGCAGCGTTCACGGACCCAAAAACATTCAGTACTTC
cdr3_aa: CSVHGPKNIQYF

clone_size: -
v_call: TRBV6-5
j_call: TRBJ2-7
d_call: -
cdr3_nt: TGTGCCAGCAGGCACGGGACGTCCAGCTCCTACGAGCAGTACTTC
cdr3_aa: CASRHGTSSSYEQYF

clone_size: few
v_call: TRBV5-5
j_call: TRBJ2-7
d_call: -
cdr3_nt: TGTGCCAGCAGCGTCTCAGATCTCTACGAGCAGTACTTC
cdr3_aa: CASSVSDLYEQYF

clone_size: -
v_call: TRBV5-1
j_call: TRBJ2-1
d_call: TRBD2
cdr3_nt: TGCGCCAGCCTCCTAGGCGGGGGGGACCACAATGAGCAGTTCTTC
cdr3_aa: CASLLGGGDHNEQFF

clone_size: -
v_call: TRBV5-8
j_call: TRBJ1-5
d_call: -
cdr3_nt: TGTGCCAGCAGCTTGGAGGGGCAGGCCGGGCAGCCCCAGCATTTT
cdr3_aa: CASSLEGQAGQPQHF

clone_size: once
v_call: TRBV13
j_call: TRBJ1-1
d_call: -
cdr3_nt: TGTGCCAGCATACACAGGCGAGTGAACACTGAAGCTTTCTTT
cdr3_aa: CASIHRRVNTEAFF

clone_size: -
v_call: TRBV7-2
j_call: TRBJ1-2
d_call: -
cdr3_nt: TGTGCCAGCAGCTTAGCGCTAGGCAGTGCGAGCTATGGCTACACCTTC
cdr3_aa: CASSLALGSASYGYTF

clone_size: -
v_call: TRBV11-2
j_call: TRBJ1-5
d_call: -
cdr3_nt: TGTGCCAGCAGCTACGGAGACAGACCCAATCAGCCCCAGCATTTT
cdr3_aa: CASSYGDRPNQPQHF

clone_size: few
v_call: TRBV6-2/TRBV6-3
j_call: TRBJ1-2
d_call: -
cdr3_nt: TGTGCCAGCAGTTACGGACCCTATGGCTACACCTTC
cdr3_aa: CASSYGPYGYTF

clone_size: few
v_call: TRBV6-2/TRBV6-3
j_call: TRBJ2-1
d_call: -
cdr3_nt: TGTGCCAGCAGTTACCTACAGGGCGGGGATGAGCAGTTCTTC
cdr3_aa: CASSYLQGGDEQFF

clone_size: -
v_call: TRBV29-1
j_call: TRBJ2-5
d_call: -
cdr3_nt: TGCAGCGTTGCTCCCGGAGAGACCCAGTACTTC
cdr3_aa: CSVAPGETQYF

clone_size: -
v_call: TRBV20-1
j_call: TRBJ2-5
d_call: TRBD1
cdr3_nt: TGCAGTGCTAGAGAGGGGGGACAGGGTCGAGAGACCCAGTACTTC
cdr3_aa: CSAREGGQGRETQYF

clone_size: -
v_call: TRBV3-1
j_call: TRBJ2-1
d_call: -
cdr3_nt: TGTGCCAGCAGCCAAACAGGACTCCGCTACAATGAGCAGTTCTTC
cdr3_aa: CASSQTGLRYNEQFF

clone_size: -
v_call: TRBV6-1
j_call: TRBJ2-3
d_call: TRBD2
cdr3_nt: TGTGCCAGCAGTGACGCATTAGTAGCGGGGGTCTCCAGCACAGATACGCAGTATTTT
cdr3_aa: CASSDALVAGVSSTDTQYF

clone_size: -
v_call: TRBV10-2
j_call: TRBJ2-7
d_call: TRBD2
cdr3_nt: TGCGCCAGCAGTGAATGGACTAGCGGGATTCCCTACGAGCAGTACTTC
cdr3_aa: CASSEWTSGIPYEQYF